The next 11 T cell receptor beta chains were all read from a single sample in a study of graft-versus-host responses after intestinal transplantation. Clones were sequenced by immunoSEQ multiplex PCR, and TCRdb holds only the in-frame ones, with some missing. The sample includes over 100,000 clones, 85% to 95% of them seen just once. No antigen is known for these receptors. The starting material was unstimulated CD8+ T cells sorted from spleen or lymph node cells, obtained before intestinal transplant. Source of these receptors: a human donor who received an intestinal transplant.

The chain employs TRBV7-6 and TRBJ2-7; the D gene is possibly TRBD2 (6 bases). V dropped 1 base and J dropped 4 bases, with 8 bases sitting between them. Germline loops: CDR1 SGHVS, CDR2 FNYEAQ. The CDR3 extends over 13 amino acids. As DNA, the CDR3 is TGTGCCAGCAGCTTAGTGGAGGGGTACGAGCAGTACTTC. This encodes CASSLVEGYEQYF. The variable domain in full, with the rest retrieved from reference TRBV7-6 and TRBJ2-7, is GAGVSQSPRYKVTKRGQDVALRCDPISGHVSLYWYRQALGQGPEFLTYFNYEAQQDKSGLPNDRFSAERPEGSISTLTIQRTEQRDSAMYRCASSLVEGYEQYFGPGTRLTVT.

CDR3 bases: TGCAGCGTTGGGACCAACTATGGCTACACCTTC. It is translated as CSVGTNYGYTF. The chain recombines TRBV29-1 with TRBJ1-2; no clear D gene. CDR3 size: 11 residues. Germline CDR1 reads SQVTM; CDR2 reads ANQGSEA. V was shortened by 4 bases and J by 2 bases, with 5 bases between the two germline ends. The variable domain in full, completed from reference TRBV29-1 and TRBJ1-2, reads SAVISQKPSRDICQRGTSLTIQCQVDSQVTMMFWYRQQPGQSLTLIATANQGSEATYESGFVIDKFPISRPNLTFSTLTVSNMSPEDSSIYLCSVGTNYGYTFGSGTRLTVV.

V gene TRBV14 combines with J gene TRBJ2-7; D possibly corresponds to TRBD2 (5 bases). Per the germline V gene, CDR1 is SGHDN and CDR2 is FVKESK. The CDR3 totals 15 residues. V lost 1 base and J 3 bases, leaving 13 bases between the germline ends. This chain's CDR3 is CASSQAGGLLYEQYF. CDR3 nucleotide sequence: TGTGCCAGCAGCCAAGCCGGAGGACTTCTCTACGAGCAGTACTTC.

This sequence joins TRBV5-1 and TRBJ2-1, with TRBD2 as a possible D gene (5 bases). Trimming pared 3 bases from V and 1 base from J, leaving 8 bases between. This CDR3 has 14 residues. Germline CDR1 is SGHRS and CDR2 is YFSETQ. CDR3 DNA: TGCGCCAGCAGCTCAAGCGGATCCTACAATGAGCAGTTCTTC. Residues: CASSSSGSYNEQFF.

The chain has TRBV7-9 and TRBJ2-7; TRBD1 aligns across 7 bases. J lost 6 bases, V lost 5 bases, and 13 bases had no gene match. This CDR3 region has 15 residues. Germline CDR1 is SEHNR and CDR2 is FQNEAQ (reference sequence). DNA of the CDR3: TGTGCCAGCAGCCTTGGGGACAGCCAACGAGGCGAGCAGTACTTC. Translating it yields CASSLGDSQRGEQYF.

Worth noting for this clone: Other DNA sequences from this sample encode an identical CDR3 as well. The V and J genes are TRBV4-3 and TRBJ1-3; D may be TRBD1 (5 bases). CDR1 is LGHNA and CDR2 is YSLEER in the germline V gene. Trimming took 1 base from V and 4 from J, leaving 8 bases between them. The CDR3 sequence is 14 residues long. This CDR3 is CASSQAGSGNTIYF. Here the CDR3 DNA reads TGCGCCAGCAGCCAAGCAGGGTCCGGAAACACCATATATTTT.

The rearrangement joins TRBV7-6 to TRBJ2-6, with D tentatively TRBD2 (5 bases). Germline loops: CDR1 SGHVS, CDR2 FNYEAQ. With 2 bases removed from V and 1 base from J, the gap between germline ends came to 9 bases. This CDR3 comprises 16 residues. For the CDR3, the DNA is TGTGCCAGCAGCTTATTGGAGGTATCTGGGGCCAACGTCCTGACTTTC. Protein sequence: CASSLLEVSGANVLTF.

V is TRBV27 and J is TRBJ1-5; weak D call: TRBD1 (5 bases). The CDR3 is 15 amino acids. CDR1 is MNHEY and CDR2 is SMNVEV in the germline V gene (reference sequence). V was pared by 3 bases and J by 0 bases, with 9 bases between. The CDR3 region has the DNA TGTGCCAGCAGTTTGGGGGTTGGTAGCAATCAGCCCCAGCATTTT. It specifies CASSLGVGSNQPQHF.

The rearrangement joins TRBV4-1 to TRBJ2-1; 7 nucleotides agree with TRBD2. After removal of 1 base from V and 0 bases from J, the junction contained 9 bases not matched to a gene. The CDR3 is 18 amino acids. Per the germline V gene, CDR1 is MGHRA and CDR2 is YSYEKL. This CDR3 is CASSQGLAEFPSYNEQFF. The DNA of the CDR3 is TGCGCCAGCAGCCAAGGGCTAGCGGAATTTCCCTCCTACAATGAGCAGTTCTTC.

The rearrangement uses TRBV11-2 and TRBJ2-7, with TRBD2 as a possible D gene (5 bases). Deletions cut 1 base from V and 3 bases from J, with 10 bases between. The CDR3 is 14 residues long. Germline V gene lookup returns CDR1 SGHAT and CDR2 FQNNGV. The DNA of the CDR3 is TGTGCCAGCAGCTTAGGAAGTGGGAGCTACGAGCAGTACTTC. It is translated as CASSLGSGSYEQYF. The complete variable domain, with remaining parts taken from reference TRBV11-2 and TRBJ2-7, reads EAGVAQSPRYKIIEKRQSVAFWCNPISGHATLYWYQQILGQGPKLLIQFQNNGVVDDSQLPKDRFSAERLKGVDSTLKIQPAKLEDSAVYLCASSLGSGSYEQYFGPGTRLTVT.

CDR3 residues: CASSQDRGGAINEQFF. For the CDR3, the DNA is TGCGCCAGCAGCCAAGATAGAGGGGGAGCGATCAATGAGCAGTTCTTC. The chain combines TRBV4-1 with TRBJ2-1; a possible D gene is TRBD1 (6 bases). CDR3 size: 16 residues. CDR1 MGHRA and CDR2 YSYEKL come from the germline V gene. Trimming took off 0 bases at V and 6 bases at J, with 15 bases between the two ends.